A selection of T cell receptor beta chains follows, all from one sample in a study of T cell changes during pregnancy in multiple sclerosis. The protocol was immunoSEQ multiplex PCR, while the TCRdb copy is restricted to in-frame clones and leaves out a portion. The table lists 25,000 to 35,000 clones, 80% to 90% of them singletons. The sample in question was CD8+ T cells from peripheral blood mononuclear cells, obtained in the first trimester of pregnancy. These receptors were collected from a female donor with multiple sclerosis, enrolled in a pregnancy study. Each CDR3 is given with its conserved first and last residue. The order of the fields is CDR3 protein, clone size, V gene. Clone sizes are given selectively: once, few, many, or a class where the clone is expanded.

CAWTVGGGTGELFF | NA | TRBV30
CASNPGWASGSIDTGELFF | NA | TRBV5-6
CASTGGAENGYTF | NA | TRBV7-9
CASSPTGSYEQYF | few | TRBV7-9
CASSQVLAEHYEQYF | NA | TRBV4-3
CASNSRDIDNEQFF | NA | TRBV7-2
CASRLGQGASSGNTIYF | NA | TRBV2
CASNSGLERSEQYF | NA | TRBV28
CASSTWAGDGAFF | NA | TRBV6-5
CASSQEAGPSNTEAFF | NA | TRBV4-1
CASSSVGGTGDANEQFF | NA | TRBV7-2
CASRLLSGANVLTF | NA | TRBV27
CASSFGGYNQPQHF | once | TRBV7-2
CASRPPGGIEAFF | NA | TRBV28
CASSLSVKPGTFYEQYF | NA | TRBV27
CASSGQGTEAFF | few | TRBV18
CASSLRDSLYEQYF | NA | TRBV5-5
CASSFGQGVYNEQFF | few | TRBV7-3
CASSLVRGPYNEQFF | NA | TRBV5-8
CASSLTEQDTEAFF | NA | TRBV7-9
CASSLVRLYEQYF | NA | TRBV11-2
CASTYGADYTSETQYF | NA | TRBV5-1
CASSSPVGLAGANEQFF | NA | TRBV7-3
CASSSTGSYTF | NA | TRBV5-1
CASSRDVAGGGDEQFF | once | TRBV4-2
CATSRDRNNSPLHF | NA | TRBV15
CASSNVKDYLNEQFF | NA | TRBV6-1
CASSPTGGFQPQHF | NA | TRBV16
CASSQGEVTGGDEQYF | NA | TRBV4-3
CASSFGEQFF | NA | TRBV11-2
CASSYFSGAGETQYF | NA | TRBV6-5
CASSVVAGYEQYF | NA | TRBV9
CASSSGQKLYGYTF | NA | TRBV7-9
CASSWTGGNQPQHF | NA | TRBV2
CASGDSGREETQYF | NA | TRBV27
CASSPGLATDTQYF | NA | TRBV27
CASSQATSGGAVQETQYF | NA | TRBV4-2
CASSATVYTDTQYF | NA | TRBV28
CASSQDRGMNTEAFF | NA | TRBV4-3
CASSLWDRVINYGYTF | NA | TRBV5-4
CASFPSGPFQETQYF | NA | TRBV30
CASSADRGVGNQPQHF | NA | TRBV28
CASSFGVRTQYF | NA | TRBV12-1
CSVGQGNTGELFF | NA | TRBV29-1
CASSLGSYNQPQHF | NA | TRBV5-5
CASSLDRGTDTQYF | NA | TRBV27
CASKGGVTGELFF | NA | TRBV19
CASSAYRIYNEKLFF | NA | TRBV2
CASSQGDSNTGELFF | medium-sized | TRBV28
CASSIESLNTEAFF | NA | TRBV28
CASSVSGLAGGSSYNEQFF | NA | TRBV9